A selection of T cell receptor beta chains follows, all from one sample in a study of HIV-infected patients and healthy controls. One entry per CDR3 protein results from TCRdb running MiXCR on the 5' RACE reads. Among over 15,000 distinct CDR3 sequences listed, around 10% were seen once. Sample: blood. The receptors derive from an adult in good health. CDR3s include the opening cysteine and the closing phenylalanine or tryptophan. D genes are given only for firm matches. Clone size is not always given. Where it is, it says once, few, many or a class for expanded clones.

J | V | D | size | CDR3 | DNA
TRBJ2-7 | TRBV6-5 | - | many | CASSYSGTPAYEQYF | TGTGCCAGCAGTTACTCCGGGACTCCAGCCTACGAGCAGTACTTC
TRBJ1-1 | TRBV4-1 | - | many | CASSQDRENTEAFF | TGCGCCAGCAGCCAAGATAGAGAGAACACTGAAGCTTTCTTT
TRBJ1-5 | TRBV4-2 | - | many | CASSPDGLSSNQPQHF | TGTGCCAGCAGCCCCGATGGCCTAAGTAGCAATCAGCCCCAGCATTTT
TRBJ2-7 | TRBV7-2 | TRBD2 | many | CASSLGTSGRAGYEQYF | TGTGCCAGCAGCCTAGGGACTAGCGGGAGGGCCGGGTACGAGCAGTACTTC
TRBJ2-3 | TRBV11-2 | TRBD2 | many | CASSFGLAATDTQYF | TGTGCCAGCAGCTTCGGACTAGCGGCTACAGATACGCAGTATTTT
TRBJ2-3 | TRBV6-1 | - | many | CASGHLDTDTQYF | TGTGCCAGTGGGCATCTAGACACAGATACGCAGTATTTT
TRBJ2-7 | TRBV5-4 | - | many | CASSLVAGPSYEQYF | TGTGCCAGCAGCTTAGTCGCGGGCCCCTCCTACGAGCAGTACTTC
TRBJ2-5 | TRBV20-1 | - | medium-sized | CSARRVYQETQYF | TGCAGTGCTAGAAGGGTATACCAAGAGACCCAGTACTTC
TRBJ1-5 | TRBV2 | - | - | CASSEAPGQQPQHF | TGTGCCAGCAGTGAAGCGCCGGGGCAACAGCCCCAGCATTTT
TRBJ2-2 | TRBV10-1 | - | many | CASSEPPHGELFF | TGCGCCAGCAGTGAGCCACCCCACGGGGAGCTGTTTTTT
TRBJ2-5 | TRBV29-1 | - | many | CSVVSESVETQYF | TGCAGCGTGGTTAGCGAGTCGGTAGAGACCCAGTACTTC
TRBJ2-7 | TRBV11-1 | TRBD1 | few | CASSPTGADYEQYF | TGTGCCAGCAGCCCTACAGGGGCCGACTACGAGCAGTACTTC
TRBJ2-4 | TRBV2 | - | - | CASSELEGTDIQYF | TGTGCCAGCAGTGAATTGGAGGGTACGGACATTCAGTACTTC
TRBJ1-1 | TRBV18 | - | - | CASSPDRLNTEAFF | TGTGCCAGCTCACCAGACAGGCTGAACACTGAAGCTTTCTTT
TRBJ2-3 | TRBV29-1 | - | many | CSGGLPGSTDTQYF | TGCAGCGGGGGGCTCCCGGGTAGCACAGATACGCAGTATTTT
TRBJ2-1 | TRBV5-1 | TRBD2 | few | CASSFRYAGGGRMFF | TGCGCCAGCAGCTTCCGCTATGCCGGCGGGGGGAGGATGTTCTTC